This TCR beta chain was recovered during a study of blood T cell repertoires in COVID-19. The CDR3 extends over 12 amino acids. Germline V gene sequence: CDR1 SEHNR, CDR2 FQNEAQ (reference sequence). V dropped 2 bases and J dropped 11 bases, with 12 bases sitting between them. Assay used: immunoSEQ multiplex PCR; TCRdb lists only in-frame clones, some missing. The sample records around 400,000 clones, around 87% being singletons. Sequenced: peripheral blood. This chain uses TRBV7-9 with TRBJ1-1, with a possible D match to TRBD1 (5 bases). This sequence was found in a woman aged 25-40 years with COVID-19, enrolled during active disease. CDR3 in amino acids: CASSLRQSEAFF. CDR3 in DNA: TGTGCCAGCAGCTTAAGACAGAGTGAGGCTTTCTTT.